This T cell receptor (beta chain) was sequenced during a study of identical twins. The study's findings and limits: The analysis was cross-sectional rather than longitudinal within donors. Researchers reported excess low generation probability among twin-shared out-of-frame alpha sequences.

Germline values: CDR1 WNHNN, CDR2 SYGVQD (reference sequence). This CDR3 region has 14 residues. Trimming stripped 3 bases from V and 5 bases from J, with 10 bases between. Comment on this clonotype: Its antigen is currently unknown.

Via MiXCR, TCRdb re-called the 5' RACE reads, giving one row per CDR3 protein. Of 500,000 or so distinct CDR3 sequences detected, roughly a fifth appear once; the ten largest clones hold about 0.93%. This same sample was also taken into another study, of T cells expressing NK-cell markers. Turning to that study: It was sorted CD3+CD56-NKG2C+, CD3+CD56+NKG2C- and CD3+CD56+NKG2C+ T cells that provided the TCR beta repertoires. Serological testing identified most of the eight sequenced donors as HCMV-seropositive and one as seronegative.

The source is a woman aged 18-29 years in good health. J is TRBJ2-2 and V is TRBV10-1; D gene ambiguous. The sample comprised CD4+ T cells sorted from blood. CDR3 nucleotides: TGCGCCAGCAGTGAAGGCAGCTTAACCGGGGAGCTGTTTTTT. This encodes CASSEGSLTGELFF.